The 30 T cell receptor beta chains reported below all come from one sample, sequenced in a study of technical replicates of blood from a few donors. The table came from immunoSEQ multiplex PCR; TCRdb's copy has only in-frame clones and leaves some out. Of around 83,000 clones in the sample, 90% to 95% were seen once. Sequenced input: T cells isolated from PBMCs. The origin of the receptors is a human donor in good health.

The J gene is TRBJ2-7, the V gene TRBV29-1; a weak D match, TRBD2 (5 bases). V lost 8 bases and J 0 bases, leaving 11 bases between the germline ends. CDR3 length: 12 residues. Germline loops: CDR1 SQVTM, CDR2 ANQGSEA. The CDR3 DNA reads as TGCAGCTTCTCAGAGGGCTCCTACGAGCAGTACTTC. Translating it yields CSFSEGSYEQYF.

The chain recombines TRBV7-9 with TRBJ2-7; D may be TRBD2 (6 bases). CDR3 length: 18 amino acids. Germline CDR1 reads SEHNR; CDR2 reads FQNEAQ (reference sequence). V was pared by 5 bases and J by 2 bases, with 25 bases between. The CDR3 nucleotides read TGTGCCAGCAGCACTACTCCAATCGCCGCGGGGATAACCTACGAGCAGTACTTC. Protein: CASSTTPIAAGITYEQYF.

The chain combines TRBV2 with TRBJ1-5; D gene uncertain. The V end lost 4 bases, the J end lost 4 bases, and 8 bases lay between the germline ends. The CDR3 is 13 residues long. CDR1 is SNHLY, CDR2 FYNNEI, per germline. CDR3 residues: CASSVRMNQPQHF. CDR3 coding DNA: TGTGCCAGCAGTGTCAGAATGAATCAGCCCCAGCATTTT.

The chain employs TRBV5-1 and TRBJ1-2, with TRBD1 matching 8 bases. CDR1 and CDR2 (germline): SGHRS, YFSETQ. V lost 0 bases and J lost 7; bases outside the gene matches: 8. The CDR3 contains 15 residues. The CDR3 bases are TGCGCCAGCAGCTTGGCCCTAGACAGGGGCTTTGGCTACACCTTC. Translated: CASSLALDRGFGYTF.

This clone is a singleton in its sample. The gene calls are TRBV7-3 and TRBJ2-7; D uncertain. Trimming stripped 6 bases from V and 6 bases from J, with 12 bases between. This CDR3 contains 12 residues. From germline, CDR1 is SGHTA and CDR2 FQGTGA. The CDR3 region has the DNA TGTGCCAGCAGACCTGAGTCGGGCGAGCAGTACTTC. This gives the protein CASRPESGEQYF. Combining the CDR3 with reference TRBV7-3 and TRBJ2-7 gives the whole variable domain GAGVSQTPSNKVTEKGKYVELRCDPISGHTALYWYRQSLGQGPEFLIYFQGTGAADDSGLPNDRFFAVRPEGSVSTLKIQRTERGDSAVYLCASRPESGEQYFGPGTRLTVT.

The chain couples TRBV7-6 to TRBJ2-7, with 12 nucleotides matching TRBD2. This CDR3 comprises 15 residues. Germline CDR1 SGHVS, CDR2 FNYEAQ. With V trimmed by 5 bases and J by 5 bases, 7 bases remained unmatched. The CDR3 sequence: CASSPLAGGGHEQYF. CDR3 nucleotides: TGTGCCAGCAGCCCCCTAGCGGGGGGGGGTCACGAGCAGTACTTC.

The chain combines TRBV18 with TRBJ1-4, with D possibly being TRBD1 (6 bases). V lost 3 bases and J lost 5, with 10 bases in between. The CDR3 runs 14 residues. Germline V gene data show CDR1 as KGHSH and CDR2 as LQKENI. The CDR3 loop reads CASSPPGTNEKLFF. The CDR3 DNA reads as TGTGCCAGCTCACCCCCAGGGACAAATGAAAAACTGTTTTTT.

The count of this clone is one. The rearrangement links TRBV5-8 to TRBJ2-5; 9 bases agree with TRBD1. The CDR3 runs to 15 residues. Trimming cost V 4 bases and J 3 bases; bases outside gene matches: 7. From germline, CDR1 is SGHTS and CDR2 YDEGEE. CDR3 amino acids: CASSPWGQGKETQYF. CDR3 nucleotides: TGTGCCAGCAGCCCATGGGGACAGGGAAAAGAGACCCAGTACTTC.

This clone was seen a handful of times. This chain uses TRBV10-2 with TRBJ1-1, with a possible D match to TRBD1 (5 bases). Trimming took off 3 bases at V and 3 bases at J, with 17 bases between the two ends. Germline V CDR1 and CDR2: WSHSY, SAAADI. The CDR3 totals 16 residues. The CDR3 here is CASSDHGAIGYTEAFF. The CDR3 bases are TGCGCCAGCAGTGACCATGGGGCGATAGGGTACACTGAAGCTTTCTTT.

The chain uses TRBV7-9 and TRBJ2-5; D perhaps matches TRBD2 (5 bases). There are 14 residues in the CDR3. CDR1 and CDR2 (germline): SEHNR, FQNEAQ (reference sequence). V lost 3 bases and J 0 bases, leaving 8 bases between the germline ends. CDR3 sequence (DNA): TGTGCCAGCAGCTTCCAAGCGGACCAAGAGACCCAGTACTTC. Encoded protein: CASSFQADQETQYF.

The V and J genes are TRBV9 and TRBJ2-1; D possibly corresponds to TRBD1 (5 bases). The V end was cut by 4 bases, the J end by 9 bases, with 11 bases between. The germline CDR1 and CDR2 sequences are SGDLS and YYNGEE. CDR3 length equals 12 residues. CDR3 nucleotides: TGTGCCAGCAGCAGGGGTCTAGGTGAGCAGTTCTTC. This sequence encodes CASSRGLGEQFF. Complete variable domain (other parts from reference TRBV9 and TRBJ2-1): DSGVTQTPKHLITATGQRVTLRCSPRSGDLSVYWYQQSLDQGLQFLIQYYNGEERAKGNILERFSAQQFPDLHSELNLSSLELGDSALYFCASSRGLGEQFFGPGTRLTVL.

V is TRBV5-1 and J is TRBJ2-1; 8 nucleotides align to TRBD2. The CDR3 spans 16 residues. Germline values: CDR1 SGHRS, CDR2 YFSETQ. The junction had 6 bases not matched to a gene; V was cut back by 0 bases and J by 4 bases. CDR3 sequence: CASSLAQRGRYNEQFF. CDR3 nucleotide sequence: TGCGCCAGCAGCTTGGCCCAGCGGGGGAGGTACAATGAGCAGTTCTTC.

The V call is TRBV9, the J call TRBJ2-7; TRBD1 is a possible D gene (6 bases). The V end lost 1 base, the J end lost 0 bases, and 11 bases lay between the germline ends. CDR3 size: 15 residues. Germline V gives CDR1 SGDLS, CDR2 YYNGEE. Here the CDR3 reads CASSVSQGPSYEQYF. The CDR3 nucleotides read TGTGCCAGCAGCGTATCACAGGGACCCTCCTACGAGCAGTACTTC.

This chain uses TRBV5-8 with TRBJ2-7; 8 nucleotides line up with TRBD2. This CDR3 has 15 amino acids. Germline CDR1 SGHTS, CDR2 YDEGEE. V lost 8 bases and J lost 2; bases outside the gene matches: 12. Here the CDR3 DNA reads TGTGCCAGTACCCGAAAGAGCGGGGGAGCCTACGAGCAGTACTTC. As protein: CASTRKSGGAYEQYF.

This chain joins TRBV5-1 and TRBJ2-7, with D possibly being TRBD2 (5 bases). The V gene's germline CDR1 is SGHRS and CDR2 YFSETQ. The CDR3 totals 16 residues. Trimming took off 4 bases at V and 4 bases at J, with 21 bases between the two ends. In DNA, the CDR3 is TGCGCCAGCAGCAAGTTGGTCGGCGGGCTCCCTTACGAGCAGTACTTC. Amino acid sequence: CASSKLVGGLPYEQYF.

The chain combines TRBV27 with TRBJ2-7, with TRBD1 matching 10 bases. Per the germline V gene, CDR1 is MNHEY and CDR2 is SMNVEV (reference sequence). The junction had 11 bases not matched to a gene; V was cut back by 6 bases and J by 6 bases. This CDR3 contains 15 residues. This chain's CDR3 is CASSPPGQGIREQYF. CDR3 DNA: TGTGCCAGCAGCCCTCCGGGACAGGGGATCCGCGAGCAGTACTTC.

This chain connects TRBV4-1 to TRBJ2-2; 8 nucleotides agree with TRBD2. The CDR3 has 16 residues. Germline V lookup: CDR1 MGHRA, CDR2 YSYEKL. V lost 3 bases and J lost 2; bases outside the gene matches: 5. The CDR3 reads CASSQSGGLNTGELFF. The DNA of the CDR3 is TGCGCCAGCAGCCAGAGCGGGGGACTCAACACCGGGGAGCTGTTTTTT.

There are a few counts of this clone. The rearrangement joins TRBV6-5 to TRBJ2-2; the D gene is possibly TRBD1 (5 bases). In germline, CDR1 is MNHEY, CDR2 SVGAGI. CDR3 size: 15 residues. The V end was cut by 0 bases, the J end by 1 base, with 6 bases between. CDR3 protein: CASSYSGQNTGELFF. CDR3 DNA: TGTGCCAGCAGTTACTCAGGACAGAACACCGGGGAGCTGTTTTTT.

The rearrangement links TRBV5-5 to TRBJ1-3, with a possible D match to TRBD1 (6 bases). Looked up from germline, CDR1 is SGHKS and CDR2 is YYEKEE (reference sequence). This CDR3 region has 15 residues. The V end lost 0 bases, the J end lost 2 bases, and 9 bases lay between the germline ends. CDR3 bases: TGTGCCAGCAGCTTGGATGCAGGGGCTGGAAACACCATATATTTT. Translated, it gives CASSLDAGAGNTIYF.

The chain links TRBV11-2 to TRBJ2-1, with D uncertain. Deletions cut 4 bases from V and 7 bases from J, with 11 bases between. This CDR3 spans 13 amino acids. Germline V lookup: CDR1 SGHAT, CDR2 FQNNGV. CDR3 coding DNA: TGTGCCAGCAGCTCAGGTACTGGTAATGAGCAGTTCTTC. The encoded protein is CASSSGTGNEQFF.

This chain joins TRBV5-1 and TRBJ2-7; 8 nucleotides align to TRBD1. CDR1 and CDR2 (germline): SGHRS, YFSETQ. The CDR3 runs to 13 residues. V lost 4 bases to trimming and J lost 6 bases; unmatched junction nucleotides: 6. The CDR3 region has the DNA TGCGCCAGCAGCGAGGACAGGGTCGGCGAGCAGTACTTC. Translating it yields CASSEDRVGEQYF.

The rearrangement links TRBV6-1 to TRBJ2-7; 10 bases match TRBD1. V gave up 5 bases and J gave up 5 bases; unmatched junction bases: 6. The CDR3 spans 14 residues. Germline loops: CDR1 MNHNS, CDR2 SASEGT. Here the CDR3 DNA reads TGTGCCAGCAGTTTGACCGGGACAGGGGACGAGCAGTACTTC. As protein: CASSLTGTGDEQYF.

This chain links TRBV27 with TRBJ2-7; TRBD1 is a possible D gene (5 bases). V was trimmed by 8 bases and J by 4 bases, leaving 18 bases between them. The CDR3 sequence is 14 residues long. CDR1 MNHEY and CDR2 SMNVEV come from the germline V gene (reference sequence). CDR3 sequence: CASRRRAGSYEQYF. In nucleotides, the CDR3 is TGTGCCAGCCGACGCAGGGCAGGATCTTACGAGCAGTACTTC.

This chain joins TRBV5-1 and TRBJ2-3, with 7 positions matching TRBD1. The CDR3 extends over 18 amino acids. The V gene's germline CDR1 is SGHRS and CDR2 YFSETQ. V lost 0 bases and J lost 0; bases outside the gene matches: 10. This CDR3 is CASSLGSRGQTSTDTQYF. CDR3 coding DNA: TGCGCCAGCAGCTTGGGGTCCCGGGGACAGACTAGCACAGATACGCAGTATTTT.

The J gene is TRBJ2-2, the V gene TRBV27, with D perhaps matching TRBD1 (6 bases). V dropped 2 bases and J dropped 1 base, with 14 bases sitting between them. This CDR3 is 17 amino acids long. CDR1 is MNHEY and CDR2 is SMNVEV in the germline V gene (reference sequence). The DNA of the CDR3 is TGTGCCAGCAGTTTAGGGGTTGGCAGGGGGAACACCGGGGAGCTGTTTTTT. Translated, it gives CASSLGVGRGNTGELFF.

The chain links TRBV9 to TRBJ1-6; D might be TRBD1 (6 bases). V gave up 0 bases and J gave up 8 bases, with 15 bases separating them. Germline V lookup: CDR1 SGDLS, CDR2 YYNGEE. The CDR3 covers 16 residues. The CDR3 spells CASSVGVRGLDSPLHF. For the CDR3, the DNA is TGTGCCAGCAGCGTAGGGGTCAGGGGATTGGATTCACCCCTCCACTTT.

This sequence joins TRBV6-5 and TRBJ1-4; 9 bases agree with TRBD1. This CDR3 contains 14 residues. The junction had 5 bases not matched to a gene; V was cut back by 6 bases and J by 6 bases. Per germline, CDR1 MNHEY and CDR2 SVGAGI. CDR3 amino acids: CASRNRGPDEKLFF. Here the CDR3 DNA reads TGTGCCAGCAGAAACAGGGGGCCAGATGAAAAACTGTTTTTT.

CDR3 in DNA: TGCAGCGTTGAACAGGGGTCCGGGGAGCTGTTTTTT. It specifies CSVEQGSGELFF. The genes are TRBV29-1 and TRBJ2-2; the D gene is possibly TRBD1 (6 bases). Germline V lookup: CDR1 SQVTM, CDR2 ANQGSEA. The length of the CDR3 is 12 residues. V lost 2 bases and J lost 6, with 7 bases in between.

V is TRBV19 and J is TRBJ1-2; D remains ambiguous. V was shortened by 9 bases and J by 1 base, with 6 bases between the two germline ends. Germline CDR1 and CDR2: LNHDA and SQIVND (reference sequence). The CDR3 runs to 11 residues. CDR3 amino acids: CASGDNYGYTF. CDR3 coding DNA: TGTGCCAGCGGAGATAACTATGGCTACACCTTC.

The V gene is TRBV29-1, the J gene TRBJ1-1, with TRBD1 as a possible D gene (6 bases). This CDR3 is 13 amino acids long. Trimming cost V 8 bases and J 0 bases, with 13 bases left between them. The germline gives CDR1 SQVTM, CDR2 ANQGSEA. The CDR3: CSFRGDMNTEAFF. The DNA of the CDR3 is TGCAGCTTTCGAGGGGACATGAACACTGAAGCTTTCTTT.